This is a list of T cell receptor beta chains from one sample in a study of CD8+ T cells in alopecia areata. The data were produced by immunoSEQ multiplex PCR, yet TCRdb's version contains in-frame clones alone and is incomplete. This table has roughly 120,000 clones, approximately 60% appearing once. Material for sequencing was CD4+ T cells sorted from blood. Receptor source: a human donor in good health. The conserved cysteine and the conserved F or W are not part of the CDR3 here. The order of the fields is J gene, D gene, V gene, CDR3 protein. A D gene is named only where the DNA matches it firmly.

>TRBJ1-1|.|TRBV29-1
SVGLRGTEAF
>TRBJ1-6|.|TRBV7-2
ASSRSGQDLH
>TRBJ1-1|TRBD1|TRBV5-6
ASSLVGTGTEAF
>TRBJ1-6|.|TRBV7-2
ASSFSDSLNSPLH
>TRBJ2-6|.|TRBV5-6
ASSRYGANVLT
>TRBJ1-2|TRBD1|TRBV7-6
ASSLAPGTGIGYT
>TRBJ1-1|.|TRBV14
ASSLSADMMNTEAF
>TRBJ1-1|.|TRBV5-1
ASSLEGLTEAF
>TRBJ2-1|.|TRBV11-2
ASSLAGNEQF
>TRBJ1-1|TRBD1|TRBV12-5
ASGPGQKNTEAF
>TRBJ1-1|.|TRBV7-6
ASSLAGRTEAF
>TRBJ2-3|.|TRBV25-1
ASSVTDTQY
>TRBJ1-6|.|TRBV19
ASSHYPEDNSPLH
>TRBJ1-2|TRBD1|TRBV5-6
ASSAGQGYYGYT
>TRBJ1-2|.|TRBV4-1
ASSQVPTGSRAGYT
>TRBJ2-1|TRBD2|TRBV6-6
ASNLAGGYNEQF
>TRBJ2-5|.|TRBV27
ASSLPDRLETQY
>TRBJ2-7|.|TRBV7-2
ASSPRRNVYEQY
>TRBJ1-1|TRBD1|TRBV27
ASSPVSGTETLNTEAF
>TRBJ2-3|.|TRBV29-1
SVEMGSFGDTQY
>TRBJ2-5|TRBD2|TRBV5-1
ASSVLTGGQETQY
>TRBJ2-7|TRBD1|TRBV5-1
ASSGPGQVGYEQY
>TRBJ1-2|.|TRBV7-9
ASSLVPHRMAGYT
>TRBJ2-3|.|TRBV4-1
ASAKGVPDTQY
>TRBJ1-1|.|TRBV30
AWMRGTEAF
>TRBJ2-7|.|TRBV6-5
ASSYFPGGEQY
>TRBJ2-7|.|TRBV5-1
ASSPYGAYNEQY
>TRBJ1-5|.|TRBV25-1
ASRRGNQPQH
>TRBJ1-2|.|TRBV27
ASSPGRGYGYT
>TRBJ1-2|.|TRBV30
AWRTQVNYGYT